This T cell receptor (beta chain) emerged from a study of CXCR3-negative and CXCR3-positive naive CD8 T cells. Study-wide findings and caveats: Diversity ran similarly high across both naive subsets but far lower in memory CD8+ cells. CXCR3-positive naive cells carried more hydrophobic TRB CDR3s than CXCR3-negative naive cells did.

Concerning this clonotype itself: Antigen unknown.

Germline V gene data show CDR1 as MGHRA and CDR2 as YSYEKL. This CDR3 spans 16 amino acids. The sorter processed each CD8+ T cell subset in triplicate at about 320,000 cells apiece. The study made its TRB cDNA libraries by 5' RACE, adding UMI labels. For each CDR3 protein, TCRdb gives one entry from its re-call of the 5' RACE reads, without DNA. In all, the sample yields some 6,100 distinct CDR3 sequences. The clonotype originates from a human donor in good health. Some clones in this sample may be carry-over from other donors' samples. The sequencing sample was made of naive CXCR3- CD8+ T cells from blood. Subset of the sample: CD45RO-CCR7+CD27+CD95- naive CD8+ T cells lacking CXCR3 (TNR3-). The V and J genes are TRBV4-1 and TRBJ2-7; TCRdb calls TRBD2, which cannot be checked without DNA. Here the CDR3 reads CASSLSTDSGSYEQYF.